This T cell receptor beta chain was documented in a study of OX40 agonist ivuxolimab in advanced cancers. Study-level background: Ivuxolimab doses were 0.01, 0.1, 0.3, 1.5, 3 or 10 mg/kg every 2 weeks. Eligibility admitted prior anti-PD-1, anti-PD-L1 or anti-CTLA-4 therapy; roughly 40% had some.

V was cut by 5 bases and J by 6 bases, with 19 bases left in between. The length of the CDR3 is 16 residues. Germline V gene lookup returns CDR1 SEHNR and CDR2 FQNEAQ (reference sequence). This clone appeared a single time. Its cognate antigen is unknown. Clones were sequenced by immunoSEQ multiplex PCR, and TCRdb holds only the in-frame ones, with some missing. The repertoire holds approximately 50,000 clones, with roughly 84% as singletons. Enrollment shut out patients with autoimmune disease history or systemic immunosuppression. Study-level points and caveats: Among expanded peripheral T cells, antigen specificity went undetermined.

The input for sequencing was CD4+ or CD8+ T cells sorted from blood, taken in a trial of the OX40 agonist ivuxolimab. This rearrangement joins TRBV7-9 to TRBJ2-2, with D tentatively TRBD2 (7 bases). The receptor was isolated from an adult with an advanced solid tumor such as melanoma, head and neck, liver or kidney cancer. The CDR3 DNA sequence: TGTGCCAGCAGCCCGGGGCGGGGGCCGAAAGCCGGGGAGCTGTTTTTT. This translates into CASSPGRGPKAGELFF.